The rows below give T cell receptor beta chains drawn from one sample of a study of cytomegalovirus exposure and HLA in healthy donors. Clones were read by immunoSEQ multiplex PCR, and TCRdb kept only the in-frame ones, dropping some. The data show 65,000 or so clones, approximately 80% seen once. The sample consisted of PBMCs. The receptors shown here come from a girl between 10 and 17 years old in good health and CMV-seropositive. The CDR3 runs from the conserved cysteine through the conserved F or W. The D gene is left open where the match is weak. Clone size is given for some rows only: seen once, a few or many times, or a class if the clone is expanded.

v_call	j_call	clone_size	d_call	cdr3_nt	cdr3_aa
TRBV7-2	TRBJ2-7	NA	NA	TGTGCCAGCAGCCCAGGTACCTACGAGCAGTACTTC	CASSPGTYEQYF
TRBV5-1	TRBJ2-6	few	NA	TGCGCCAGCAGCCCGACAGGCTCTGGGGCCAACGTCCTGACTTTC	CASSPTGSGANVLTF
TRBV4-2	TRBJ1-6	NA	TRBD1	TGTGCCAGCAGCCTTCAAGACAGGGTAAAAGACTCACCCCTCCACTTT	CASSLQDRVKDSPLHF
TRBV30	TRBJ2-7	NA	NA	TGTGCCTGGAGTACCCGAAGACCGGGCGAGCAGTACTTC	CAWSTRRPGEQYF
TRBV9	TRBJ1-2	NA	NA	TGTGCCAGCAGCGTAGATGAGGGAACGGGCTATGGCTACACCTTC	CASSVDEGTGYGYTF
TRBV5-1	TRBJ2-7	NA	NA	TGCGCCAGTCCATCGACAGGTATGTACGAGCAGTACTTC	CASPSTGMYEQYF
TRBV2	TRBJ1-1	NA	NA	TGTGCCAGCAGTGAAGCGGGTGGGGCCCCGTCTCGGAGGAACACTGAAGCTTTCTTT	CASSEAGGAPSRRNTEAFF
TRBV2	TRBJ1-5	NA	TRBD1	TGTGCCAGCAGCCCGGGACAGAACAATCAGCCCCAGCATTTT	CASSPGQNNQPQHF
TRBV6-1	TRBJ1-2	NA	NA	TGTGCCAGCAGTGAAAGACGGGGAAACACCTTC	CASSERRGNTF
TRBV28	TRBJ1-1	few	TRBD1	TGTGCCAGCAGCGTACAACAGGGGATAGGGACTGAAGCTTTCTTT	CASSVQQGIGTEAFF
TRBV14	TRBJ2-5	NA	TRBD2	TGTGCCAGCAGCCAAGAATTTCGGGGACTAGGAGAGACCCAGTACTTC	CASSQEFRGLGETQYF
TRBV7-8	TRBJ2-6	NA	TRBD1	TGTGCCAGCAGCTGGGGACAGGCGTTTCTCTCTGGGGCCAACGTCCTGACTTTC	CASSWGQAFLSGANVLTF
TRBV30	TRBJ2-5	NA	NA	TGTGCCTGGAGTGTTGGGCGAGAGACCCAGTACTTC	CAWSVGRETQYF
TRBV11-2	TRBJ2-7	NA	NA	TGTGCCAGCTCCGACCCAAGACAGTCCCTCTACGAGCAGTACTTC	CASSDPRQSLYEQYF
TRBV2	TRBJ1-6	NA	NA	TGTGCCAGCAGATCGGGATCTAATTCACCCCTCCACTTT	CASRSGSNSPLHF
TRBV4-1	TRBJ2-2	few	TRBD2	TGCGCCAGCAGCCAACAAAGCGGGGGGGCCAACACCGGGGAGCTGTTTTTT	CASSQQSGGANTGELFF
TRBV28	TRBJ1-2	NA	NA	TGTGCCAGCAGATCAGAGTCTCGGGTCTATGGCTACACCTTC	CASRSESRVYGYTF
TRBV6-5	TRBJ1-3	NA	NA	TGTGCCAGCAGTTACTCTAGTCCGCCTGGAAACACCATATATTTT	CASSYSSPPGNTIYF
TRBV2	TRBJ2-1	once	NA	TGTGCCAGCAGATTTGGGGGCCCTAACTATGCCAATGAGCAGTTCTTC	CASRFGGPNYANEQFF
TRBV18	TRBJ2-1	NA	TRBD2	TGTGCCAGCTCATCGCGTCCGGGACTAGCGGGAGGGCCTCGGGTAGACAATGAGCAGTTCTTC	CASSSRPGLAGGPRVDNEQFF
TRBV27	TRBJ1-2	NA	NA	TGTGCCAGCAGTTTCCGGGGTCTGGACGGCTACACCTTC	CASSFRGLDGYTF
TRBV7-8	TRBJ1-2	few	NA	TGTGCCAGCAGCTTTAGGACAGACCTTAACTATGGCTACACCTTC	CASSFRTDLNYGYTF
TRBV4-3	TRBJ2-1	once	NA	TGCGCCAGCAGCCCCGACGCCTTTTCATTTCAGGGGGGTTACAATGAGCAGTTCTTC	CASSPDAFSFQGGYNEQFF
TRBV5-4	TRBJ1-4	NA	NA	TGTGCCAGCAGCTTTGGGGGAGGTGAAAAACTGTTTTTT	CASSFGGGEKLFF
TRBV7-9	TRBJ2-3	NA	NA	TGTGCCAGCAGCTTCGGACACCCCACAGATACGCAGTATTTT	CASSFGHPTDTQYF
TRBV28	TRBJ2-5	NA	TRBD1	TGTGCCAGCAAGGGGGGGACAGGGGGTATACAAGAGACCCAGTACTTC	CASKGGTGGIQETQYF
TRBV28	TRBJ1-4	NA	NA	TGTGCCAGCAGTTTGTCGGGGAGGTCTAATGAAAAACTGTTTTTT	CASSLSGRSNEKLFF
TRBV7-9	TRBJ1-4	NA	TRBD1	TGTGCCAGCAGCCCGGACAGGGGTAATGAAAAACTGTTTTTT	CASSPDRGNEKLFF
TRBV9	TRBJ2-6	NA	TRBD1	TGTGCCAGCAGCCCCCGGTTACAGGGGGCTTATGGGGCCAACGTCCTGACTTTC	CASSPRLQGAYGANVLTF
TRBV30	TRBJ1-2	NA	NA	TGTGCCTGGAGTGCGGGGGACGGCTACACCTTC	CAWSAGDGYTF
TRBV20-1	TRBJ2-3	NA	NA	TGCAGTGCTAGTTCCGCGGATACGCAGTATTTT	CSASSADTQYF
TRBV29-1	TRBJ1-4	few	NA	TGCAGCGTTGGATCGTCCAGTACAACTAATGAAAAACTGTTTTTT	CSVGSSSTTNEKLFF
TRBV30	TRBJ1-4	NA	NA	TGTGCCTGGAGCCCAACAGGCAAAGCAACTAATGAAAAACTGTTTTTT	CAWSPTGKATNEKLFF
TRBV6-6	TRBJ1-2	once	NA	TGTGCCAGCAGTCACCGGACAATTAGCTATGGCTACACCTTC	CASSHRTISYGYTF
TRBV10-1	TRBJ2-2	NA	NA	TGCGCCAGCTCGACGGGGAACGGGGAGCTGTTTTTT	CASSTGNGELFF
TRBV9	TRBJ2-4	NA	NA	TGTGCCAGCAGCGTGGGAGCCATTCAGTACTTC	CASSVGAIQYF
TRBV19	TRBJ1-2	NA	TRBD1	TGTGCCAGTGGGGCAGGGGGCTATGGCTACACCTTC	CASGAGGYGYTF
TRBV7-2	TRBJ2-1	NA	NA	TGTGCCAGCAGCCCGGACACTAAGCAGTTCTTC	CASSPDTKQFF
TRBV6-5	TRBJ2-4	NA	NA	TGTGCCAGCAGTCCCGCGACGCTCAGGAAAAACATTCAGTACTTC	CASSPATLRKNIQYF
TRBV28	TRBJ2-7	NA	NA	TGTGCCAGCAGTTCCAACACAGTGTCCGAGCAGTACTTC	CASSSNTVSEQYF
TRBV6-5	TRBJ2-6	few	TRBD1	TGTGCCAGCACTACAGGGGGCCTCCTCAACGTCCTGACTTTC	CASTTGGLLNVLTF
TRBV2	TRBJ2-6	NA	NA	TGTGCCACTCCAAACAGCTCTGGGGCCAACGTCCTGACTTTC	CATPNSSGANVLTF
TRBV2	TRBJ2-3	NA	TRBD1	TGTGCCAGCAGGGACAGGGGAGATACGCAGTATTTT	CASRDRGDTQYF
TRBV7-2	TRBJ2-1	NA	TRBD2	TGTGCCAGCAGGATGGGAGCGGGGCGCCGCGAGGAGCAGTTCTTC	CASRMGAGRREEQFF
TRBV4-1	TRBJ2-5	NA	NA	TGCGCCAGCAGCCAAGAAGGGGCAGGGAATATGGAGACCCAGTACTTC	CASSQEGAGNMETQYF
TRBV25-1	TRBJ1-2	NA	NA	TGTGCCAGCAGTGAACGGGTGGAAGGCTACACCTTC	CASSERVEGYTF
TRBV27	TRBJ2-7	NA	NA	TGTGCCAGCAGTGACTACCACTCCTACGAGCAGTACTTC	CASSDYHSYEQYF
TRBV29-1	TRBJ1-5	once	NA	TGCAGCGTTAGCGGAGGGGATAGCAATCAGCCCCAGCATTTT	CSVSGGDSNQPQHF
TRBV5-1	TRBJ2-1	once	NA	TGCGCCAGCAGCTTTATCTCGGGCAGGGGCAATGAGCAGTTCTTC	CASSFISGRGNEQFF
TRBV7-2	TRBJ2-1	NA	NA	TGTGCCAGCAGCTTAGTCTCGACTACAAACAATGAGCAGTTCTTC	CASSLVSTTNNEQFF
TRBV2	TRBJ1-5	NA	NA	TGTGCCAGCAGTGATCAGGGGTACCAGCCCCAGCATTTT	CASSDQGYQPQHF
TRBV5-1	TRBJ1-1	NA	TRBD1	TGCGCCAGCAGCTTGGCTGGGCCAGGGGGCCTGGGTGAAGCTTTCTTT	CASSLAGPGGLGEAFF
TRBV30	TRBJ2-2	NA	NA	TGTGCCCTTACGGGCCGCAGGGTTAGAGGGAACACCGGGGAGCTGTTTTTT	CALTGRRVRGNTGELFF
TRBV6-6	TRBJ2-7	once	NA	TGTGCCAGCAACCCCCGGATAGGGGGAACCTACGAGCAGTACTTC	CASNPRIGGTYEQYF
TRBV15	TRBJ1-5	NA	TRBD1	TGTGCCACCAGCAGAGAGGGGCAGGGGGGCAATCAGCCCCAGCATTTT	CATSREGQGGNQPQHF